This T cell receptor beta chain was captured in a study of low-dose radiotherapy and immunotherapy resistance in tumors. Overall study: Cohort 1 got 0.5 Gy per fraction every 2 weeks, 6.5 Gy in total. Participants were given intravenous cyclophosphamide 200 mg/m2 every two weeks, one day before radiation and immunotherapy.

Indicated time point: before trial treatment. Those eligible were patients bearing advanced solid tumors lacking tumor-infiltrating lymphocytes. Alpha- and beta-chain coverage of first-strand cDNA came from TRAV- and TRBV-specific primers. It was with a constant-region primer and a V-primer adapter that TCRs were amplified over around 19 PCR cycles. In vitro transcription served to amplify the mRNA that had been isolated. TCRdb re-called the reads through MiXCR, storing one row per CDR3 protein. The profile shows around 65,000 distinct CDR3 sequences, 26% of them singletons. Germline lookup yields CDR1 LGHNA and CDR2 YNFKEQ. The CDR3 loop spans 14 amino acids. Trimming took 7 bases from V and 1 from J, leaving 13 bases between them.

This receptor was obtained from a male donor with rectosigmoid adenocarcinoma. The sequencing used PBMCs, collected before treatment. The V gene is TRBV4-2, the J gene TRBJ1-1; possibly TRBD1 for D (6 bases). The CDR3 sequence is CASNLQGRNTEAFF. The CDR3 coding sequence is TGTGCCAGCAACCTACAGGGCAGGAACACTGAAGCTTTCTTT.